These T cell receptor beta chains were read from a single sample in a study of blood T cells in healthy people across ages. TCRdb processed the 5' RACE reads anew with MiXCR; each CDR3 protein has one entry. The sample lists some 940,000 distinct CDR3 sequences; roughly 28% were seen once. A further study also used this sample, focusing on T cells of mothers and their children.

Sequencing was carried out using blood. The source of these receptors is a woman aged 40 to 55 in good health. The CDR3 runs from the conserved cysteine through the conserved F or W. The order of the fields is clone size, J gene, D gene, V gene, CDR3 DNA, CDR3 protein. D genes are given only for firm matches. Size is omitted from some rows. Given values are once, few, many or a class for expanded clones.

few TRBJ1-1 TRBD1 TRBV20-1 TGCAGTGCTAGGGACAGGGGTCGAGGGAACACTGAAGCTTTCTTT CSARDRGRGNTEAFF
NA TRBJ2-3 NA TRBV18 TGTGCCAGCTCACCACCTATGATATCAGGGAACACAGATACGCAGTATTTT CASSPPMISGNTDTQYF
once TRBJ1-2 TRBD1 TRBV2 TGTGCCAGCAGTGTTGCTTCAGGGGGTTATGACTACACCTTC CASSVASGGYDYTF
many TRBJ2-7 TRBD1 TRBV18 TGTGCCAGCTCTCGTACGGCCCAGGGGGAAGAGCAGTACTTC CASSRTAQGEEQYF
NA TRBJ2-5 NA TRBV5-1 TGCGCCAGCAGCTCAAACGTGGGGGTGGAAGAGACCCAGTACTTC CASSSNVGVEETQYF
NA TRBJ2-3 NA TRBV19 TGTGCCAGTAGAGGGGGATACGGGGATACGCAGTATTTT CASRGGYGDTQYF
many TRBJ2-5 NA TRBV6-6 TGTGCCAGCAGTTTCCAGGGGGGACGGGAGACCCAGTACTTC CASSFQGGRETQYF
once TRBJ2-7 NA TRBV11-2 TGTGCCAGCAGTGGAGCCACAGGGTCCCACGAGCAGTACTTC CASSGATGSHEQYF
NA TRBJ2-1 NA TRBV13 TGTGCCAGCAGCCTGGGGACGCCTGCAGTCCCCTACAATGAGCAGTTCTTC CASSLGTPAVPYNEQFF
few TRBJ2-1 NA TRBV27 TGTGCCAGCAGTTTATGGCAGGGTAGGACCTACAATGAGCAGTTCTTC CASSLWQGRTYNEQFF
many TRBJ1-6 NA TRBV9 TGTGCCAGCAGCGTAGGGGCCACCTCCTATAATTCACCCCTCCACTTT CASSVGATSYNSPLHF
NA TRBJ2-1 TRBD2 TRBV3-1 TGTGCCAGCAGCCAATTTCCGGCTAGCGGGCGCTCCGGCTCCTACAGTGAGCAGTTCTTC CASSQFPASGRSGSYSEQFF
NA TRBJ2-1 TRBD2 TRBV28 TGTGCCAGCATCTCCCCCCTTGGGACTAGCGGGACCAATGAGCAGTTCTTC CASISPLGTSGTNEQFF
many TRBJ2-3 TRBD1 TRBV5-1 TGCGCCAGCAGCTGGGGACAGGCGACAGATACGCAGTATTTT CASSWGQATDTQYF
NA TRBJ1-4 NA TRBV6-5 TGTGCCAGCAGTTACCCGATTCTGATGGCGACAGGAAACAATGAAAAACTGTTTTTT CASSYPILMATGNNEKLFF
once TRBJ2-7 NA TRBV29-1 TGCAGCGCCCGCTCCGCTGGGGCAGGTCCCTACGAGCAGTACTTC CSARSAGAGPYEQYF
few TRBJ1-2 TRBD1 TRBV29-1 TGCAGCGTTGGCGGGACAGATGTTTATGGCTACACCTTC CSVGGTDVYGYTF
many TRBJ2-7 NA TRBV10-3 TGTGCCATCAGTGAGGAGGGGAGAACCTACGAGCAGTACTTC CAISEEGRTYEQYF
NA TRBJ1-1 TRBD1 TRBV12-3/TRBV12-4 TGTGCCAGCACCAGAAGCACAGGGGTGAAGGCTTTCTTT CASTRSTGVKAFF
NA TRBJ1-4 NA TRBV27 TGTGCCAGCACCTCTACAGGGTTGGGAGACTTTAATGAAAAACTGTTTTTT CASTSTGLGDFNEKLFF
NA TRBJ2-5 TRBD2 TRBV28 TGTGCCAGCTCACCACCGAACGGGAGGGCCGAAGAGACCCAGTACTTC CASSPPNGRAEETQYF
NA TRBJ2-7 NA TRBV7-9 TGTGCCAGCAGCGTGGGGGGCGGGGGCGAGCAGTACTTC CASSVGGGGEQYF
NA TRBJ1-3 NA TRBV27 TGTGCCAGCAGTTTAGGTCTAAGCTCTGGAAACACCATATATTTT CASSLGLSSGNTIYF
few TRBJ1-5 NA TRBV3-1 TGTGCCAGCAGCCAAGGATCTCAGGGGATTCAGCCCCAGCATTTT CASSQGSQGIQPQHF
few TRBJ2-7 NA TRBV2 TGTGCCAGCAGTGAAGCGGAAAGAACCTACGAGCAGTACTTC CASSEAERTYEQYF
once TRBJ2-1 TRBD2 TRBV10-2 TGCGCCAGCAGCGCCCAACTAGCGGTCAATGAGCAGTTCTTC CASSAQLAVNEQFF
many TRBJ2-3 NA TRBV6-6 TGTGCCAGCAGTTACATCACAGATACGCAGTATTTT CASSYITDTQYF
NA TRBJ1-1 NA TRBV29-1 TGCAGCGTTCCTGGGGAGAGCACTGAAGCTTTCTTT CSVPGESTEAFF
few TRBJ2-6 TRBD2 TRBV28 TGTGCCAGCAGTTTAGGGGGAGGGGCCTCTGGGGCCAACGTCCTGACTTTC CASSLGGGASGANVLTF
NA TRBJ2-1 NA TRBV11-3 TGTGCCAGCAGCTTAGGACAGGTGGCCGGCAATGAGCAGTTCTTC CASSLGQVAGNEQFF
NA TRBJ1-4 TRBD1 TRBV3-1 TGTGCCAGCAGCCTCCGGGACAGGGTTGGGAAACTGTTTTTT CASSLRDRVGKLFF
few TRBJ1-2 NA TRBV7-2 TGTGCCAGCAGCCTAACTAATCCGCACACCTTC CASSLTNPHTF
few TRBJ2-7 NA TRBV2 TGTGCCAGCAGTGAGTTTCAGAGCTCCTACGAGCAGTACTTC CASSEFQSSYEQYF
NA TRBJ1-2 NA TRBV29-1 TGCAGCGTTGAAGATCAAGGGCAGGACTATGGCTACACCTTC CSVEDQGQDYGYTF
NA TRBJ2-4 NA TRBV7-3 TGTGCCAGCAGCTTTGGGAACAGGGAAAACATTCAGTACTTC CASSFGNRENIQYF
once TRBJ1-3 TRBD1 TRBV20-1 TGCAGTGCTAGTCGTTCCAGGGGGGGCGGAAACACCATATATTTT CSASRSRGGGNTIYF
NA TRBJ2-5 NA TRBV5-8 TGTGCCAGCAGCTTGGCAACCCTGCGGCGGACCCAGTACTTC CASSLATLRRTQYF